This is a list of T cell receptor beta chains from one sample in a study of a mutant IDH1 vaccine in newly diagnosed glioma. The antigens for these receptors are not known. Method: immunoSEQ multiplex PCR; TCRdb's copy keeps in-frame clones and lacks some. This sample has about 34,000 clones, with about 87% found just once. The material sequenced was PBMCs, taken from a glioma patient whose treatment included an IDH1 peptide vaccine. These receptors were obtained from a woman aged 25-40 years with glioma. Each CDR3 is given without its conserved first and last residue.

CDR3aa: ASSLAQGSGETQY
v_gene: TRBV5-4
j_gene: TRBJ2-5

CDR3aa: ASSFAGENTEAF
v_gene: TRBV27
j_gene: TRBJ1-1

CDR3aa: ASTWVGIQGTQY
v_gene: TRBV2
j_gene: TRBJ2-5

CDR3aa: ASINDRGPYEQY
v_gene: TRBV6-1
j_gene: TRBJ2-7

CDR3aa: ASSAGQGGTGELF
v_gene: TRBV6-4
j_gene: TRBJ2-2

CDR3aa: ASSQDLRGTGGMAEAF
v_gene: TRBV4-1
j_gene: TRBJ1-1

CDR3aa: ASSLRQGWNTEAF
v_gene: TRBV5-4
j_gene: TRBJ1-1

CDR3aa: SAGRDYEQY
v_gene: TRBV20-1
j_gene: TRBJ2-7

CDR3aa: AWRRGQRIYGYT
v_gene: TRBV30
j_gene: TRBJ1-2

CDR3aa: ASRLYPGNEQF
v_gene: TRBV2
j_gene: TRBJ2-1

CDR3aa: ASSLVVYTEAF
v_gene: TRBV7-6
j_gene: TRBJ1-1

CDR3aa: ATSRDSSTQY
v_gene: TRBV15
j_gene: TRBJ2-3

CDR3aa: ASSLKIGPNEKLF
v_gene: TRBV27
j_gene: TRBJ1-4

CDR3aa: ASSQVGGNSDTQY
v_gene: TRBV4-1
j_gene: TRBJ2-3

CDR3aa: AWSASGQGHTDTQY
v_gene: TRBV30
j_gene: TRBJ2-3

CDR3aa: AWQRDSNQPQH
v_gene: TRBV30
j_gene: TRBJ1-5

CDR3aa: ASSVQGFGSYEQY
v_gene: TRBV5-1
j_gene: TRBJ2-7

CDR3aa: ASSRLDRDEQY
v_gene: TRBV5-1
j_gene: TRBJ2-7

CDR3aa: ASREQGVTGELF
v_gene: TRBV19
j_gene: TRBJ2-2

CDR3aa: ASSKSDSAWTASQY
v_gene: TRBV21-1
j_gene: TRBJ2-5

CDR3aa: AIILGQATDTQY
v_gene: TRBV10-3
j_gene: TRBJ2-3

CDR3aa: ASSQVSRGFNEKLF
v_gene: TRBV4-2
j_gene: TRBJ1-4